Each of the 23 T cell receptor beta chains below was sequenced from the same sample in a study of vaccination effects on CD4 cells after COVID-19. The protocol was immunoSEQ multiplex PCR, while the TCRdb copy is restricted to in-frame clones and leaves out a portion. Of 50,000 to 70,000 clones listed, 65% to 80% are singletons. For these TCRs, the target antigens are not known. Following an approximately 9-day culture, CD4+ T cells were purified. All participants had two doses of either the BNT162b2 or mRNA-1273 vaccine. The sample here was CD4+ T cells from PBMCs cultured without peptide, taken after COVID-19 vaccination. These receptors came from a human donor who received a COVID-19 vaccine.

The J gene is TRBJ1-1, the V gene TRBV5-1; D perhaps matches TRBD1 (5 bases). Germline V gene data show CDR1 as SGHRS and CDR2 as YFSETQ. V lost 2 bases, J lost 0 bases, and 14 bases lay in between. CDR3 length: 16 residues. In nucleotides, the CDR3 is TGCGCCAGCAGCTTACGGGCAGGGTCCATGAACACTGAAGCTTTCTTT. Translated, it gives CASSLRAGSMNTEAFF.

The chain uses TRBV10-1 and TRBJ2-7; D gene uncertain. This CDR3 is built from 11 residues. Trimming cost V 1 base and J 7 bases, with 5 bases left between them. Per the germline V gene, CDR1 is WNHNN and CDR2 is SYGVQD (reference sequence). Written as DNA, the CDR3 is TGCGCCAGCAGTGAGTTGGCAGAGCAGTACGTC. Its translation is CASSELAEQYV.

The J gene is TRBJ2-2, the V gene TRBV6-5; D perhaps matches TRBD1 (5 bases). CDR1 and CDR2 (germline): MNHEY, SVGAGI. The V and J ends lost 6 bases and 7 bases respectively, with 12 bases between them. The CDR3 is made up of 13 amino acids. The DNA for the CDR3 is TGTGCCAGCAGGGACCAGGGCGGCGGGGAGCTGTTTTTT. Amino acid sequence: CASRDQGGGELFF.

The chain couples TRBV29-1 to TRBJ1-3, with D unresolved. Trimming took 5 bases from V and 0 from J, leaving 5 bases between them. This CDR3 has 12 amino acids. In germline, CDR1 is SQVTM, CDR2 ANQGSEA. CDR3 residues: CSVISSGNTIYF. The CDR3 region has the DNA TGCAGCGTTATTAGCTCTGGAAACACCATATATTTT.

V usage is TRBV7-3 and J usage is TRBJ2-5, with TRBD2 identical over 11 bases. With V trimmed by 3 bases and J by 3 bases, 12 bases remained unmatched. Germline-derived CDR1 and CDR2 are SGHTA and FQGTGA. The CDR3 runs 18 residues. The CDR3: CASSFLGVGSGGEETQYF. CDR3 bases: TGTGCCAGCAGCTTCCTGGGGGTCGGTAGCGGGGGGGAAGAGACCCAGTACTTC.

The J gene is TRBJ2-3, the V gene TRBV3-1 (or the pseudogene TRBV3-2); D possibly corresponds to TRBD1 (5 bases). V was shortened by 2 bases and J by 3 bases, with 9 bases between the two germline ends. The length of the CDR3 is 14 residues. Germline V gene sequence: CDR1 LGHDT, CDR2 YNNKEL (reference sequence). CDR3 DNA: TGTGCCAGCAGCCAACTGGGGCGAACAGATACGCAGTATTTT. It translates to CASSQLGRTDTQYF.

The chain couples TRBV19 to TRBJ1-1; 7 nucleotides align to TRBD1. Germline CDR1 LNHDA, CDR2 SQIVND (reference sequence). The CDR3 consists of 13 residues. J gave up 6 bases and V 8 bases, and 9 bases lay outside the gene matches. The CDR3 DNA follows: TGTGCCAGTCAGGTATACAGGGGATCTGAAGCTTTCTTT. Translated: CASQVYRGSEAFF. The full variable domain, completed using reference TRBV19 and TRBJ1-1, is DGGITQSPKYLFRKEGQNVTLSCEQNLNHDAMYWYRQDPGQGLRLIYYSQIVNDFQKGDIAEGYSVSREKKESFPLTVTSAQKNPTAFYLCASQVYRGSEAFFGQGTRLTVV.

The rearrangement joins TRBV21-1 to TRBJ2-7; the table's D gene call, TRBD2, was not cross checked with the DNA. TRBV21-1 is listed as a pseudogene. This CDR3 spans 17 amino acids. The chain's CDR3 is CASSKERKAGDEYEQYV. CDR3 sequence (DNA): TGTGCCAGCAGCAAAGAGAGGAAAGCGGGGGACGAGTACGAGCAGTACGTC.

The V and J genes are TRBV3-1 (or the pseudogene TRBV3-2) and TRBJ1-5; D is unclear. CDR3 length equals 15 residues. Germline V gene data show CDR1 as LGHDT and CDR2 as YNNKEL (reference sequence). V was cut by 1 base and J by 2 bases, with 9 bases left in between. CDR3 in amino acids: CASSQGGGGNQPQHF. In DNA form, the CDR3 reads TGTGCCAGCAGCCAAGGAGGAGGAGGCAATCAGCCCCAGCATTTT.

This clone was observed once. The chain carries TRBV7-2 and TRBJ2-3, with D perhaps given as TRBD1 or TRBD2 (5 bases each). This CDR3 is built from 14 residues. With 0 bases removed from V and 6 bases from J, the gap between germline ends came to 10 bases. Germline V gene data show CDR1 as SGHTA and CDR2 as FQGNSA. The CDR3 DNA reads TGTGCCAGCAGCTTAGCCGGGGCACCGGATACGCAGTATTTT. Translation gives CASSLAGAPDTQYF.

This chain connects TRBV18 to TRBJ1-2; D remains unclear. Per the germline V gene, CDR1 is KGHSH and CDR2 is LQKENI. Trimming removed 4 bases at V and 5 bases at J, with 8 bases between. The CDR3 loop spans 12 amino acids. The CDR3 sequence is CASSQGGYGYTF. The CDR3 DNA reads TGTGCCAGCTCACAGGGAGGGTATGGCTACACCTTC.

This chain connects TRBV7-3 to TRBJ1-6; 9 nucleotides match TRBD1. Germline V CDR1 and CDR2: SGHTA, FQGTGA. The length of the CDR3 is 15 residues. The trim removed 2 bases at V and 10 bases at J, leaving 6 bases unmatched. The CDR3 reads CASSLVGQGYSPLHF. Here the CDR3 DNA reads TGTGCCAGCAGCTTAGTAGGACAGGGGTACTCACCCCTCCACTTT.

The rearrangement uses TRBV30 and TRBJ1-5; D unresolved. The ends were cut back, 0 bases at V and 1 base at J, with 4 bases in the middle. CDR3 length: 13 residues. The germline V gene encodes CDR1 GTSNPN and CDR2 SVGIG (reference sequence). CDR3 in DNA: TGTGCCTGGAGTGTGAGCAGCAATCAGCCCCAGCATTTT. It is translated as CAWSVSSNQPQHF.

This clone was seen once. The chain is built from TRBV6-5 and TRBJ1-1; TRBD1 matches at 7 bases. V was clipped by 2 bases and J by 0 bases; unmatched bases: 0. Germline values: CDR1 MNHEY, CDR2 SVGAGI. The CDR3 is made up of 14 amino acids. CDR3 region: CASSYDRVNTEAFF. Written as DNA, the CDR3 is TGTGCCAGCAGTTACGACAGGGTGAACACTGAAGCTTTCTTT.

This chain links TRBV5-8 with TRBJ2-7; D remains ambiguous. CDR3 length: 15 amino acids. V was trimmed by 4 bases and J by 0 bases, leaving 14 bases between them. From germline, CDR1 is SGHTS and CDR2 YDEGEE. CDR3 sequence: CASSPWASSSYEQYV. CDR3 nucleotide sequence: TGTGCCAGCAGCCCCTGGGCTTCGAGCTCCTACGAGCAGTACGTC.

The chain is built from TRBV5-1 and TRBJ2-5, with D possibly matching TRBD2 (6 bases). Germline V lookup: CDR1 SGHRS, CDR2 YFSETQ. Trimming took off 0 bases at V and 7 bases at J, with 16 bases between the two ends. There are 15 residues in the CDR3. The CDR3 sequence is CASSLGQPPGGTQYF. DNA of the CDR3: TGCGCCAGCAGCTTGGGACAGCCTCCCGGGGGGACCCAGTACTTC.

The chain employs TRBV2 and TRBJ1-3, with unresolved D. The CDR3 loop spans 13 amino acids. The germline V gene has CDR1 SNHLY and CDR2 FYNNEI. V shed 8 bases and J shed 2 bases, with 10 bases lying between them. DNA of the CDR3: TGTGCCAGCCTGGTTGAGACTGGAAACACCATATATTTT. This gives the protein CASLVETGNTIYF.

Here the CDR3 DNA reads TGCGCCAGCAGCCAAGGACTACAGAACCACGATGAGCAGTTCTTC. Translated: CASSQGLQNHDEQFF. The genes are TRBV4-1 and TRBJ2-1; D is possibly TRBD2 (5 bases). The CDR3 has 15 residues. The V gene's germline CDR1 is MGHRA and CDR2 YSYEKL. Trimming took 1 base from V and 8 from J, leaving 15 bases between them.

The chain combines TRBV14 with TRBJ1-1, with D hard to call. V lost 0 bases and J lost 6, with 8 bases in between. CDR1 and CDR2 (germline): SGHDN, FVKESK. There are 13 residues in the CDR3. CDR3 amino acids: CASSQDLAAEAFF. The CDR3 DNA follows: TGTGCCAGCAGCCAAGATCTGGCCGCTGAAGCTTTCTTT.

This chain joins TRBV7-2 and TRBJ2-1; D is uncertain. The CDR3 is 15 amino acids. Germline lookup yields CDR1 SGHTA and CDR2 FQGNSA. V was trimmed by 1 base and J by 4 bases, leaving 11 bases between them. This chain's CDR3 is CASSLVRSSYNEQFF. The CDR3 DNA reads as TGTGCCAGCAGCTTAGTACGGTCTTCGTACAATGAGCAGTTCTTC.

This chain joins TRBV10-1 and TRBJ2-7, with D tentatively TRBD1 (6 bases). The CDR3 is made up of 13 amino acids. V dropped 5 bases and J dropped 2 bases, with 10 bases sitting between them. Germline CDR1 WNHNN, CDR2 SYGVQD (reference sequence). The CDR3 DNA reads as TGCGCCAGCAGTCCACAGGGCCCCTACGAGCAGTACGTC. As protein: CASSPQGPYEQYV.

This CDR3 reads CASSQEVQGYSPLHF. The CDR3 nucleotides read TGCGCCAGCAGCCAAGAGGTGCAGGGTTATTCACCCCTCCACTTT. The rearrangement links TRBV4-1 to TRBJ1-6, with TRBD1 as a possible D gene (5 bases). Germline V CDR1 and CDR2: MGHRA, YSYEKL. V dropped 0 bases and J dropped 8 bases, with 11 bases sitting between them. The CDR3 length is 15 residues.

This chain joins TRBV5-1 and TRBJ1-1; D gene ambiguous. The germline V gene has CDR1 SGHRS and CDR2 YFSETQ. This CDR3 comprises 13 residues. V was cut by 1 base and J by 10 bases, with 14 bases left in between. CDR3 protein: CASSLSGGGGAFF. CDR3 bases: TGCGCCAGCAGCTTGTCGGGAGGAGGAGGAGCTTTCTTT. Full variable domain (rest looked up from reference TRBV5-1 and TRBJ1-1): KAGVTQTPRYLIKTRGQQVTLSCSPISGHRSVSWYQQTPGQGLQFLFEYFSETQRNKGNFPGRFSGRQFSNSRSEMNVSTLELGDSALYLCASSLSGGGGAFFGQGTRLTVV.